This TCR beta chain was identified in a study of blood T cells in healthy people across ages. Regarding the study as a whole: Unsorted PBMC input precluded a conclusive naive versus antigen-experienced comparison.

Germline assignment: CDR1 MGHRA and CDR2 YSYEKL. The CDR3 is 17 residues long. The junction had 13 bases not matched to a gene; V was cut back by 1 base and J by 5 bases. On this clonotype: Its antigen is as yet unknown.

A second PCR of about 6 to 12 cycles used a sample-barcoded 5' primer and a J-beta primer mix. Carrying 12 random nucleotides, a template-switch adaptor labeled each individual cDNA molecule. TCRdb passed the 5' RACE reads through MiXCR, listing each CDR3 protein once. The sample consists of 450,000 to 700,000 distinct CDR3 sequences, about 26% of them appearing once. Peripheral blood, roughly 9.1 milliliters per donor, was collected. This clonotype was obtained from a woman in her seventies in good health. The rearrangement joins TRBV4-1 to TRBJ2-7; TRBD2 matches 8 bases. Material: blood. The CDR3 sequence is CASSQGYRGGMFNEQYF. The CDR3 bases are TGCGCCAGCAGCCAAGGCTACCGGGGGGGCATGTTTAACGAGCAGTACTTC.